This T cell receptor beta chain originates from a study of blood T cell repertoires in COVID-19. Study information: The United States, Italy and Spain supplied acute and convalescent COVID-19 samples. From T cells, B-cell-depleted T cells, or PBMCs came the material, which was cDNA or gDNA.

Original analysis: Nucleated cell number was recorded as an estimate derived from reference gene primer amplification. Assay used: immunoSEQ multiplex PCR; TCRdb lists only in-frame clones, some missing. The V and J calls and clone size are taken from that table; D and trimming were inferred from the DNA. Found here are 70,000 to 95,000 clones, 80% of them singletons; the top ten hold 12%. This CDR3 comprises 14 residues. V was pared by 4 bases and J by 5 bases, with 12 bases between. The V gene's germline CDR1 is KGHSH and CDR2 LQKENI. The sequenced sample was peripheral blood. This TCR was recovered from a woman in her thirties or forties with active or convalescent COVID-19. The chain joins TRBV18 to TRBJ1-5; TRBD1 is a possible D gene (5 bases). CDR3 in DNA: TGTGCCAGCTCACAGGGGATGGTGGATCAGCCCCAGCATTTT. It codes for CASSQGMVDQPQHF. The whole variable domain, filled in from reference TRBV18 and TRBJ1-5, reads NAGVMQNPRHLVRRRGQEARLRCSPMKGHSHVYWYRQLPEEGLKFMVYLQKENIIDESGMPKERFSAEFPKEGPSILRIQQVVRGDSAAYFCASSQGMVDQPQHFGDGTRLSIL.